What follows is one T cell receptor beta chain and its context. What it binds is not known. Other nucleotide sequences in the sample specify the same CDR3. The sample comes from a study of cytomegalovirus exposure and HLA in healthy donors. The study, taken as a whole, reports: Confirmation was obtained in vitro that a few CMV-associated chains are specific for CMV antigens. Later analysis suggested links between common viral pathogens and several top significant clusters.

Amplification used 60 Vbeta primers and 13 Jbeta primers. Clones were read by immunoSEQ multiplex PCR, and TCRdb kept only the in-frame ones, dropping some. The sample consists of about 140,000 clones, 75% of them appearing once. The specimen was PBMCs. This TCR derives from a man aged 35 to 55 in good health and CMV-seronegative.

CDR3: CASSLETGESGYTF. The CDR3 DNA is TGCGCCAGCAGCCTGGAGACAGGGGAGTCCGGCTACACCTTC. The rearrangement uses TRBV5-1 and TRBJ1-2; 8 bases map to TRBD1. This CDR3 region has 14 residues. The trim removed 4 bases at V and 8 bases at J, leaving 10 bases unmatched. Germline CDR1 is SGHRS and CDR2 is YFSETQ.